These 6 T cell receptor beta chains originate from one sample sequenced in a study of T cell responses to AZD1222 COVID-19 vaccine. Method: immunoSEQ multiplex PCR; TCRdb's copy keeps in-frame clones and lacks some. This sample has 95,000 to 150,000 clones, with roughly 92% found just once. This material consisted of peripheral blood, taken on day 0 of AZD1222 vaccination. The source of these receptors is an adult in good health.

This clone was seen a few times. CDR3 loop: CASSPVSYNSPLHF. DNA for the CDR3: TGTGCCAGCAGCCCCGTGTCCTATAATTCACCCCTCCACTTT. The chain carries TRBV6-5 and TRBJ1-6, with D uncertain. The V end lost 6 bases, the J end lost 1 base, and 7 bases lay between the germline ends. Germline CDR1 reads MNHEY; CDR2 reads SVGAGI. The CDR3 contains 14 residues.

The table lists this clone with a count of one. V is TRBV20-1 and J is TRBJ2-1; D gene unclear. The germline V gene has CDR1 DFQATT and CDR2 SNEGSKA (reference sequence). The CDR3 has 11 amino acids. Trimming left V 1 base short and J 8 bases short, with 6 bases between. CDR3 sequence: CSARVSHEQFF. The CDR3 coding sequence is TGCAGTGCTAGAGTTTCCCATGAGCAGTTCTTC.

The chain recombines TRBV19 with TRBJ1-2; TRBD1 matches at 8 bases. CDR1 and CDR2 from the germline V gene are LNHDA and SQIVND (reference sequence). The CDR3 extends over 14 amino acids. After removal of 6 bases from V and 8 bases from J, the junction contained 11 bases not matched to a gene. This CDR3 is CASSMDRDYQGYTF. CDR3 DNA sequence: TGTGCCAGTAGCATGGACAGGGATTATCAGGGCTACACCTTC.

This chain links TRBV6-2 or TRBV6-3 with TRBJ2-1; the D gene is possibly TRBD2 (5 bases). The germline V and J ends were trimmed by 4 bases and 8 bases, with 9 bases remaining between them. The CDR3 runs to 12 residues. The germline V gene has CDR1 MNHEY and CDR2 SVGEGT. DNA for the CDR3: TGTGCCAGCAGTTCTAGCTCGGATGAGCAGTTCTTC. Its translation: CASSSSSDEQFF.

The chain carries TRBV19 and TRBJ1-1, with D maybe TRBD1 (5 bases). Per germline, CDR1 LNHDA and CDR2 SQIVND (reference sequence). The ends were cut back, 2 bases at V and 0 bases at J, with 13 bases in the middle. This CDR3 contains 16 residues. CDR3 bases: TGTGCCAGTAGTATAATGGGGATGGGACTGAACACTGAAGCTTTCTTT. Protein sequence: CASSIMGMGLNTEAFF. The variable domain in full, completed from reference TRBV19 and TRBJ1-1, reads DGGITQSPKYLFRKEGQNVTLSCEQNLNHDAMYWYRQDPGQGLRLIYYSQIVNDFQKGDIAEGYSVSREKKESFPLTVTSAQKNPTAFYLCASSIMGMGLNTEAFFGQGTRLTVV.

The CDR3 coding sequence is TGTGCCAGCTCACTGGCTAGCCGGGCCGGGGAGCTGTTTTTT. Translation: CASSLASRAGELFF. V gene TRBV18 combines with J gene TRBJ2-2, with TRBD2 as a possible D gene (5 bases). The CDR3 runs 14 residues. Trimming removed 4 bases at V and 6 bases at J, with 12 bases between. In germline, CDR1 is KGHSH, CDR2 LQKENI.